The present entry profiles one T cell receptor beta chain with its context. The antigen this receptor binds is unknown. The record has no base qualities; no much larger clone is one base away. The CDR3 contains 15 residues, cysteine and phenylalanine counted. Just the 45-base CDR3 DNA is kept, in frame starting at base 1. CDR1 and CDR2 (MNHEY, SVGAGI) derive from the germline V gene. The junction carries 15 bases between V and J, which are trimmed by 6 bases and 1 base respectively. Participants in the prospective study were enrolled through a virtual design, were aged roughly 18 to 90 years, and lived in about two dozen United States geographic areas. In the prospective study, participants were assigned to cohorts based on the clinical history participants reported in a screening survey and a study questionnaire. ImmuneRACE Cohort 3 recovered participants were defined by two consecutive negative NP/OP PCR tests, healthcare professional clearance, or symptom resolution. Mobile phlebotomists in the prospective study collected whole blood, serum and a nasopharyngeal or oropharyngeal swab from every participant. Additional blood draws and questionnaires over an approximately 2-month period could optionally be provided by prospective study participants. Prospective study blood samples were shipped either frozen or at room temperature before DNA extraction.

The data are from a study of blood T cell repertoires in COVID-19 (dated by TCRdb to between 2020 and 2021). About the full investigation: Collaborator samples came from the United States, Italy and Spain and covered acute and convalescent phases of COVID-19. The material from the prospective study consisted of cDNA or gDNA derived from T cells, B-cell-depleted T cells, or PBMCs. The dataset comprised deeply sampled blood TCRbeta repertoires from subjects exposed to, actively infected with, or recovered from COVID-19. The repertoires were released in a freely available public database meant as a resource for research on the immune response to SARS-CoV-2. Samples were obtained from the ongoing ImmuneRACE study (first 160 participants) and from 1,200 or so subjects provided by 6 global collaborators. Nearly every sample came with metadata listing a de-identified subject ID, COVID-19 status, age in years and sex. Where HLA class I and class II types were available, the types were taken from metadata supplied by the sample provider, not from assay-based typing. What the study reported, not specific to this receptor: How much clinical and demographic metadata was included differed by source and by participant, and the metadata was provided uncurated.

TCRbeta CDR3 regions were amplified from genomic DNA by means of the immunoSEQ Assay, a bias-controlled multiplex PCR. On the study's bioinformatics: Nucleated cell counts per sample were estimated from amplification of reference gene primers within the assay. To quantify the absolute abundance of each unique TCRbeta CDR3 rearrangement, sequence reads were collapsed and filtered. Productive Simpson clonality was computed per sample as the square root of Simpson's diversity index over productive rearrangements. The table comes from immuneACCESS by way of TCRdb, which keeps in-frame sequences with V and J called. Part of the clones is missing from these tables; in studies checked, under half for an unresolved V gene and the rest for unknown reasons. For V, J and clone size, that table is used; D and trimming come from the DNA. The sample table records 270,000 or so clones; approximately 89% of these occur just once. The top ten constitute approximately 2.5% of the sample.

Recombination linked TRBV6-5 to TRBJ1-2, and possibly TRBD1, on 5 matching bases. Material: PBMCs or T cells enriched from blood (not recorded which). This sequence originates from a young woman who had recovered from COVID-19. The sequence in DNA is TGTGCCAGCAGCCCCGCGGGGGGTGTTAACTATGGCTACACCTTC. It specifies CASSPAGGVNYGYTF.